Listed below are T cell receptor beta chains from one sample, sequenced in a study of PD-L1 blockade in urothelial cancer. Some clones are missing from TCRdb's copy, which holds only in-frame ones; the method was immunoSEQ multiplex PCR. This sample has 30,000 to 50,000 clones, with approximately 90% found just once. The input for sequencing was PBMCs, taken around atezolizumab (anti-PD-L1) treatment. Receptors originate from an older woman with urothelial cancer. Both conserved end residues are part of each CDR3. Each record gives: V gene, D gene, CDR3 protein. The D gene is left open where the match is weak.

TRBV28,-,CASSMVGGSYEQYF
TRBV5-1,-,CASSLQPGSYEQYF
TRBV4-2,-,CASSQGVGTNEKLFF
TRBV5-1,TRBD1,CASSFRTGRDEQFF
TRBV14,TRBD2,CASSRRTSGPTYEQYF
TRBV27,-,CASRNTPRGAGELFF
TRBV5-5,-,CASSLVYRSDIGNQPQHF
TRBV5-1,TRBD2,CASTKTSGTYNEQFF
TRBV5-4,TRBD1,CASSLGGTGGNEKLFF
TRBV11-2,-,CASSLSPASVNTGELFF
TRBV9,-,CASSGQGAYEQYF
TRBV6-5,-,CASTVQGKAFF
TRBV27,-,CASSLSFGTVTYEQYF
TRBV28,TRBD1,CASSLGPGQPAGFF
TRBV12-5,-,CASGLDRPMNTEAFF
TRBV19,TRBD1,CASSTDRAAFF
TRBV2,TRBD1,CASSRDRASSGNTIYF
TRBV7-9,TRBD2,CASSGSGRASNTGELFF
TRBV4-3,-,CASSPQGRVTSTDTQYF
TRBV30,-,CAWSVPPADTQYF
TRBV6-5,TRBD1,CASSWTGSSYGYTF
TRBV5-1,TRBD1,CASSLPTTGATEETQYF
TRBV7-6,-,CASSLWQNTEAFF
TRBV18,-,CASSELGRGSGANVLTF
TRBV5-1,-,CASSLAATGGNTIYF
TRBV6-1,TRBD1,CASSATGTGNNSPLHF
TRBV5-1,TRBD1,CASSIIRTGDSGGYTF
TRBV4-3,-,CASSIGPGAYNEQFF
TRBV30,TRBD2,CAWIASGSYEQYF
TRBV5-1,-,CASSFGQSNYGYTF
TRBV28,-,CASSLGGAHSYEQYF
TRBV19,-,CASSMVGGQGRSRAFF
TRBV20-1,-,CLGSLKTEAFF
TRBV9,TRBD1,CASSPDRGLKPQHF
TRBV6-1,TRBD2,CASSEAGGAGAYEQYF
TRBV9,TRBD2,CASSVPRGGAGANVLTF
TRBV5-1,-,CASSLQGMETQYF
TRBV10-3,TRBD1,CAISEYTGAEQYF
TRBV6-6,-,CASSRPQGSGNTIYF